This T cell receptor beta chain appears in the sequencing data of a study of blood T cells in healthy people across ages. The use of a sample-barcoded 5' primer and a J-beta primer mix characterized a second PCR of roughly 7 to 12 cycles. TCRdb ran MiXCR on the 5' RACE reads and lists one entry per CDR3 protein. The sample has 1.5 million to 2 million distinct CDR3 sequences, 30% to 35% seen once; the top ten hold around 10%. The CDR3 spans 16 residues. J was trimmed by 0 bases and V by 1 base; bases with no gene match: 8. Germline lookup yields CDR1 DFQATT and CDR2 SNEGSKA (reference sequence). Sequenced sample: blood. The rearrangement joins TRBV20-1 to TRBJ2-7; 8 bases fit TRBD2. The sequence was obtained from a young woman in good health. CDR3 amino acids: CSARGSSGTSSYEQYF. The CDR3 DNA reads TGCAGTGCTAGAGGGAGTAGCGGGACCAGCTCCTACGAGCAGTACTTC.